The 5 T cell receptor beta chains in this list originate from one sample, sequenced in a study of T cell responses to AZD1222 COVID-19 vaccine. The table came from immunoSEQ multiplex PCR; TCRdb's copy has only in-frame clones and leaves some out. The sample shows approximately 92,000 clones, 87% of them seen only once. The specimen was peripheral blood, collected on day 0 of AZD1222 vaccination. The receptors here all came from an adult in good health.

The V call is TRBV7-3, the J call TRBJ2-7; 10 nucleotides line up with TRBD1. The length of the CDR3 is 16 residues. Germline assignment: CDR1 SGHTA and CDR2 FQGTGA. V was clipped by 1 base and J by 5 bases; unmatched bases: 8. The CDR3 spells CASSLIPGQGYNEQYF. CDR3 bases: TGTGCCAGCAGCTTAATCCCGGGACAGGGGTACAACGAGCAGTACTTC.

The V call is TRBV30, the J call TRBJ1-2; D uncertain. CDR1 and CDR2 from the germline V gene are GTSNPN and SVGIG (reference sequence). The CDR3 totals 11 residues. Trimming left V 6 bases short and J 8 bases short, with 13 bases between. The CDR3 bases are TGTGCCTGCCTGAAGACGGGGGGCTACACCTTC. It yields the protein CACLKTGGYTF.

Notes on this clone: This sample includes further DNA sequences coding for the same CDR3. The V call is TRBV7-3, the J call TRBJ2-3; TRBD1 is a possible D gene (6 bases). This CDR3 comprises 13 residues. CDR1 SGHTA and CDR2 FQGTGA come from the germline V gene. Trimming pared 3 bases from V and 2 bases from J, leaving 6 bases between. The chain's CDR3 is CASSLGHTDTQYF. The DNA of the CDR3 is TGTGCCAGCAGCTTGGGACACACAGATACGCAGTATTTT.

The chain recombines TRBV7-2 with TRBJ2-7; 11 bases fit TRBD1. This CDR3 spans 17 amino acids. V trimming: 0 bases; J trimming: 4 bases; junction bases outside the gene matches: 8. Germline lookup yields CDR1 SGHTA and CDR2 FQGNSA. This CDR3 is CASSLALGTGGEYEQYF. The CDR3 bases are TGTGCCAGCAGCTTAGCGCTCGGGACAGGGGGGGAGTACGAGCAGTACTTC.

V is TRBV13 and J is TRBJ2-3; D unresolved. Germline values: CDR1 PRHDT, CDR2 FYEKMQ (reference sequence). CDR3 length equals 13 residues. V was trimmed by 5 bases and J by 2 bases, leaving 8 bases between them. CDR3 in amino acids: CASSPRATDTQYF. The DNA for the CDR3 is TGTGCCAGCAGCCCTCGGGCCACAGATACGCAGTATTTT.